Below are 5 T cell receptor beta chains sequenced from a single sample in a study of T cells in tuberculosis. Sequenced by immunoSEQ multiplex PCR; TCRdb stores in-frame clones only, minus some. The sample yields over 30,000 clones, 95% to 97% seen once. Source material: PBMCs. These receptors all come from a donor aged 5-35 years with latent tuberculosis or without tuberculosis infection.

The rearrangement uses TRBV10-1 and TRBJ2-4, with 9 bases that match TRBD1. Trimming cost V 2 bases and J 0 bases; bases outside gene matches: 20. Germline values: CDR1 WNHNN, CDR2 SYGVQD (reference sequence). The CDR3 is made up of 22 amino acids. The CDR3 DNA sequence: TGCGCCAGCAGTGAGAAGACAGGGGGGGCATTTCAGGCGGAAAAAGCCAAAAACATTCAGTACTTC. It yields the protein CASSEKTGGAFQAEKAKNIQYF.

This sequence joins TRBV18 and TRBJ2-7; 7 bases match TRBD1. V lost 4 bases to trimming and J lost 1 base; unmatched junction nucleotides: 7. The germline V gene has CDR1 KGHSH and CDR2 LQKENI. The CDR3 loop spans 15 amino acids. CDR3 bases: TGTGCCAGCTCACAAGGGGGCCTCGGGTCCTACGAGCAGTACTTC. Translating gives CASSQGGLGSYEQYF.

This clone was detected once. The CDR3 region is CASSRGTSYNEQFF. DNA for the CDR3: TGTGCCAGCAGCCGGGGGACCTCCTACAATGAGCAGTTCTTC. The rearrangement uses TRBV9 and TRBJ2-1, with D possibly TRBD2 on 6 matching bases. V shed 4 bases and J shed 0 bases, with 8 bases lying between them. This CDR3 comprises 14 residues. Germline V gene lookup returns CDR1 SGDLS and CDR2 YYNGEE. The variable domain in full, with the rest retrieved from reference TRBV9 and TRBJ2-1, is DSGVTQTPKHLITATGQRVTLRCSPRSGDLSVYWYQQSLDQGLQFLIQYYNGEERAKGNILERFSAQQFPDLHSELNLSSLELGDSALYFCASSRGTSYNEQFFGPGTRLTVL.

The V and J genes are TRBV7-3 and TRBJ2-1; 10 nucleotides agree with TRBD2. After removal of 5 bases from V and 4 bases from J, the junction contained 8 bases not matched to a gene. CDR3 length: 16 residues. The germline gives CDR1 SGHTA, CDR2 FQGTGA. The DNA of the CDR3 is TGTGCCAGCAGCCCAGTTGGTAGCGGGGGGTACAATGAGCAGTTCTTC. Its translation is CASSPVGSGGYNEQFF.

V and J are TRBV18 and TRBJ1-2, with 8 bases fitting TRBD1. V was pared by 2 bases and J by 10 bases, with 9 bases of the junction left unmatched. The CDR3 has 14 amino acids. Germline V CDR1 and CDR2: KGHSH, LQKENI. The CDR3 sequence: CASSPGTGLWDYTF. The CDR3 nucleotides read TGTGCCAGCTCACCAGGGACAGGCCTCTGGGACTACACCTTC.